This TCR beta chain was captured by sequencing in a study of cytomegalovirus exposure and HLA in healthy donors. At the level of the study: The 100 to 150 validation repertoires used the same platform as the 550 to 750 first-cohort repertoires, a later analysis reported.

With regard to this clone: Its antigen is as yet unknown.

Per germline, CDR1 KGHSH and CDR2 LQKENI. V shed 3 bases and J 10 bases; nucleotides not matched to a gene: 6. CDR3 length: 14 residues. Using immunoSEQ multiplex PCR, the repertoire was profiled, and TCRdb retains in-frame clones only, with some absent. The table has over 150,000 clones, more than 70% seen once. The study's findings and limits: TCR clusters originating in the first cohort tended to co-occur in the 120 validation repertoires, according to a later analysis. Listed as cytomegalovirus-associated were 164 TCR beta chains. Both high specificity and high sensitivity reportedly marked the classifier's diagnosis of cytomegalovirus status.

The source material was PBMCs. The chain recombines TRBV18 with TRBJ1-6, with TRBD1 matching 7 bases. This sequence originates from a human donor in good health. The CDR3 nucleotides read TGTGCCAGCTCACCCGGGACAGTTGAGTCACCCCTCCACTTT. This translates into CASSPGTVESPLHF.